This record looks at one T cell receptor (beta chain) sequence and its context. The target antigen is unknown. This entry belongs to a study of cytomegalovirus exposure and HLA in healthy donors. Study as a whole: Inside one of the first data releases sat around 77 million unique TCRs taken from HLA-typed donors.

PCR employed 60 Vbeta and 13 Jbeta primers. The assay was immunoSEQ multiplex PCR, and TCRdb's table has in-frame clones only and misses some. Among about 110,000 clones listed, approximately 80% were seen once. Study-level points and caveats: One later analysis reportedly identified an Asian-associated ancestry cluster that showed fewer N-insertions than the approximately 710-donor mean. What a later analysis showed was that several of the most significant clusters appeared linked to common viral pathogens. The authors judged a highly shared variant cluster likely a sequencing artifact.

The germline V gene encodes CDR1 SGHVS and CDR2 FQNEAQ. The CDR3 spans 13 residues. Trimming cost V 4 bases and J 6 bases, with 9 bases left between them. The specimen was PBMCs. This rearrangement joins TRBV7-8 to TRBJ2-2; D is undetermined. The TCR originated in a female donor in good health and CMV-seropositive. This CDR3 is CASSSVIAGELFF. The DNA of the CDR3 is TGTGCCAGCAGCTCCGTCATAGCCGGGGAGCTGTTTTTT.